This entry describes one TCR beta chain. Its specificity is not known. These data are taken from a study of T cell responses to AZD1222 COVID-19 vaccine. Study as a whole: Second-dose recipients at about 4 or about 12 weeks were treated as one pooled group.

Method: immunoSEQ multiplex PCR; TCRdb's copy keeps in-frame clones and lacks some. The sample includes some 100,000 clones, about nine tenths of them seen just once. Study-level findings and limits: Only after the peak T cell response were repertoires sampled. Spike-specific TCR breadth and depth rose after two AZD1222 doses. It was only a handful of AZD1222 recipients who were seropositive at baseline.

The sequence came from an adult in good health. Material: peripheral blood, obtained on day 0 of AZD1222 vaccination.

CDR3 protein: CASRGAGGSTEAFF. Written as DNA, the CDR3 is TGTGCCAGTAGAGGGGCAGGAGGGAGCACTGAAGCTTTCTTT. The genes are TRBV19 and TRBJ1-1; D is possibly TRBD1 (5 bases). Germline values: CDR1 LNHDA, CDR2 SQIVND (reference sequence). V gave up 6 bases and J gave up 4 bases, with 15 bases separating them. The CDR3 totals 14 residues. Full variable domain (remainder filled in from reference TRBV19 and TRBJ1-1): DGGITQSPKYLFRKEGQNVTLSCEQNLNHDAMYWYRQDPGQGLRLIYYSQIVNDFQKGDIAEGYSVSREKKESFPLTVTSAQKNPTAFYLCASRGAGGSTEAFFGQGTRLTVV.